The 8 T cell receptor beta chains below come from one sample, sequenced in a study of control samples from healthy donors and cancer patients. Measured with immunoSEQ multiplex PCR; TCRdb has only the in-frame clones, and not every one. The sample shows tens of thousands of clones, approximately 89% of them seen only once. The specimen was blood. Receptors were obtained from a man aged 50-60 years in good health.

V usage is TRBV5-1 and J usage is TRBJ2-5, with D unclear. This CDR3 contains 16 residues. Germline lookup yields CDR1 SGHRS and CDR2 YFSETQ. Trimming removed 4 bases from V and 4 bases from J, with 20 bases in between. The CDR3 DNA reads TGCGCCAGCAGCCTCGGTGCAGGCGAGAGGATAGAGACCCAGTACTTC. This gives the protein CASSLGAGERIETQYF.

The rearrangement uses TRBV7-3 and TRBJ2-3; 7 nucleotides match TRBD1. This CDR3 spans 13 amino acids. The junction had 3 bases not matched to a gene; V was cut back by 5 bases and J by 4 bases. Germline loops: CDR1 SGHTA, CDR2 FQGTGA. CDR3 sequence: CASSIQGSDTQYF. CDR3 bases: TGTGCCAGCAGCATACAGGGGTCAGATACGCAGTATTTT.

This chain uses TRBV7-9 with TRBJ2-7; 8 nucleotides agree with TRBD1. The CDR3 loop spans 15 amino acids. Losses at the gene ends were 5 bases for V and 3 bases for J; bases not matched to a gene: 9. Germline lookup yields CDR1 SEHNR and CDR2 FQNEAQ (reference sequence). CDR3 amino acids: CASSPGGAGFYEQYF. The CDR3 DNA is TGTGCCAGCAGCCCAGGGGGCGCGGGCTTCTACGAGCAGTACTTC.

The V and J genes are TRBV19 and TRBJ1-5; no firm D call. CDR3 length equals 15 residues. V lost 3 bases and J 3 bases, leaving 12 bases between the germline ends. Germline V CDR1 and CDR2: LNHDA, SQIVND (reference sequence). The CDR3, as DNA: TGTGCCAGTAGTATGGTGGACGGCGCCAATCAGCCCCAGCATTTT. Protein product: CASSMVDGANQPQHF.

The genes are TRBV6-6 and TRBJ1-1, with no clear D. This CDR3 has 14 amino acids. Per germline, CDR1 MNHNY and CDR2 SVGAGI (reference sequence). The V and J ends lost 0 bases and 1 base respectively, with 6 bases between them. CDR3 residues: CASSYSMGNTEAFF. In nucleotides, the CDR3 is TGTGCCAGCAGTTACTCGATGGGGAACACTGAAGCTTTCTTT.

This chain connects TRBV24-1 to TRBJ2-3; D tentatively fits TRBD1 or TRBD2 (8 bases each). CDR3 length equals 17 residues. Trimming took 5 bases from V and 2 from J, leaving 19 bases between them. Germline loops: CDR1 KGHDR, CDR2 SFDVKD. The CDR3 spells CATSAGGADRVTDTQYF. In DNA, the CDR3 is TGTGCCACCAGTGCCGGGGGGGCGGACAGGGTCACAGATACGCAGTATTTT.

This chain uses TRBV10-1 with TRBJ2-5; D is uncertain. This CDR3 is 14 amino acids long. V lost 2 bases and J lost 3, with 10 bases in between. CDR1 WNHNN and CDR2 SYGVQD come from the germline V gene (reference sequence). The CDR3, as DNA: TGCGCCAGCAGTGAGAAACGGGTCAAAGAGACCCAGTACTTC. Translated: CASSEKRVKETQYF.

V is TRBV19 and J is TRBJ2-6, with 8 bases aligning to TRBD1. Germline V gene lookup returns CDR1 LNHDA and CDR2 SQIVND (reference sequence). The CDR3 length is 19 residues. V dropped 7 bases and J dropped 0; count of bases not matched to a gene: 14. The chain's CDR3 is CASTGQGASLNSGANVLTF. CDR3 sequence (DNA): TGTGCCAGTACAGGGCAGGGGGCCTCTCTTAACTCTGGGGCCAACGTCCTGACTTTC.